This T cell receptor (beta chain) came from a study of CD8+ T cells in alopecia areata. Germline CDR1 SGHTA, CDR2 FQGNSA. V was cut by 8 bases and J by 3 bases, with 14 bases left in between. This CDR3 has 13 amino acids. RNA was extracted and reverse transcribed into cDNA as the sequencing template. Method: immunoSEQ multiplex PCR; TCRdb's copy keeps in-frame clones and lacks some. The sample has approximately 200,000 clones, approximately 56% seen once. Indicated treatment: oral pan-JAK inhibitor, 5-10 mg twice daily. The input for sequencing was CD4+ T cells sorted from blood, taken at week 4, from a patient treated with tofacitinib. The TCR comes from a human donor with alopecia areata. The chain carries TRBV7-2 and TRBJ2-7, with D tentatively TRBD2 (7 bases). The CDR3 protein is CASRGAASYEQYF. CDR3 DNA: TGTGCCAGCCGGGGGGCTGCGAGCTACGAGCAGTACTTC.